The T cell receptor beta chain described here comes from a study of shared clonotypes between healthy human individuals (dated by TCRdb to 2020 to 2022). Notes on the research overall: The cohort included a few men and a couple of women between 18 and 49 years of age. To increase sequencing depth and limit assay-specific biases, different laboratories used diverse techniques to prepare libraries and sequence TCR repertoires. To estimate repertoire size and how much clonotype sharing occurs between individuals, the study deeply sequenced the blood TCR repertoires of about five healthy adults. Per donor, leukapheresis produced somewhere between about 0.94 and 9.5 billion PBMCs. General findings and caveats noted by the study authors: The small number of donors limited the genetic and exposure-history diversity represented. Sampling was restricted to blood, and TCR repertoires in tissues likely differ from the TCR repertoires found in blood. Pairwise subsampling indicated that sequencing depth was expected to affect the degree of clonotype sharing among donors.

Using the deep immunoSEQ assay, multiplex PCR amplified TCR CDR3 regions from genomic DNA. Extracted genomic DNA from each cell subset was spread evenly across all wells of several immunoSEQ 96-well plates, with each plate serving as a replicate. Each replicate PCR for unsorted PBMC received about 310 ng genomic DNA, equal to about 30,000 T cell genomes. Genomic DNA from unsorted PBMC was sequenced over ten immunoSEQ deep assay plates. The purified libraries were quantified using a Qubit 3.0 fluorometer, sized with a Bioanalyzer 2100, and then quantified again using the KAPA Library Quantification kit. A separate single-read 150-cycle Illumina NextSeq 550 flow cell was used to sequence each immunoSEQ 96-well plate. As for how the authors treated the data: Because only junctional sequences without quality scores were contained in the immunoSEQ output, filtering matching that applied to full-length reads could not be performed. To assign V/J genes and CDR3, sequences were annotated against IMGT germline references using PyIR, a Python wrapper for IgBLAST v1.9. Reads were filtered out if the reads had weak V/J assignments (E-value above 1e-6), no CDR3, stop codons, out-of-frame junctions, or ambiguous translated residues. A V3J clonotype was defined by an identical inferred V gene, J gene, and CDR3 amino acid sequence. To compute the percentage overlap between repertoires, the number of shared unique clonotypes was divided by the size of the smaller repertoire. Repertoire richness was assessed with RTK rarefaction, the Chao1 estimator, and Recon v2.1 estimates of unobserved clonotypes. TCRdb took this table from immuneACCESS and kept in-frame rearrangements with V and J called. Such tables lack part of the clones; where checked against another copy, unresolved V genes explain under half of the gap, and the rest is unexplained. That table is the source of V, J and clone size, and D and trimming were worked out from the DNA. The sample table contains about 490,000 clones; only one count was recorded for roughly four fifths of them. The ten largest clonotypes hold 10% to 15% of the sample.

Donors were healthy HIV-negative adults with no recently reported acute infections or vaccinations. Every donor was a Caucasian adult residing in Nashville, Tennessee, USA. For unsorted samples, 75 million to 90 million PBMCs were counted and genomic DNA was extracted with the QIAamp DNA Blood Mini kit. Blood was collected by leukapheresis, and PBMCs were isolated by Ficoll-Histopaque density gradient centrifugation and then cryopreserved in liquid nitrogen vapor phase. Regarding this clone: The clone's antigen remains unknown. No clone much larger than this one lies a single base away; base qualities are absent.

The V end loses 5 bases and the J end loses 6 bases, and a stretch of 17 bases separates them. Reading the germline V gene (reference sequence) gives CDR1 SEHNR and CDR2 FQNEAQ. Inclusive of the bounding cysteine and phenylalanine, the CDR3 is 15 residues long. Only the CDR3 region is kept as DNA, spanning 45 bases read in frame from base 1. Sample: PBMCs. This receptor was obtained from a woman aged 40-49 years in good health. Some clones in this sample may be carry-over from other donors' samples. This sequence uses TRBV7-9 and TRBJ2-1; possibly the D gene is TRBD2, per 5 matching bases. At the DNA level, the sequence is TGTGCCAGCAGCCCCCTAGCAGATACCCTCAATGAGCAGTTCTTC. The translation is CASSPLADTLNEQFF.